These 8 T cell receptor beta chains originate from one sample sequenced in a study of cytomegalovirus exposure and HLA in healthy donors. With 60 Vbeta and 13 Jbeta primers, the PCR was carried out. Data came from immunoSEQ multiplex PCR; TCRdb stores just in-frame clones and leaves some out. The data hold under 100,000 clones, with about 74% observed a single time. The sequencing sample was made of PBMCs. The receptors shown here come from a man aged 40-49 years in good health and CMV-seronegative.

The chain recombines TRBV30 with TRBJ2-1; TRBD2 aligns across 14 bases. Germline-derived CDR1 and CDR2 are GTSNPN and SVGIG (reference sequence). With 8 bases clipped from V and 8 bases from J, the junction kept 2 bases outside the gene matches. The CDR3 is 12 amino acids. The CDR3 loop is CARTSGGYEQFF. CDR3 nucleotide sequence: TGTGCCCGGACTAGCGGGGGGTATGAGCAGTTCTTC. The entire variable domain, with the rest obtained from reference TRBV30 and TRBJ2-1, is as follows: SQTIHQWPATLVQPVGSPLSLECTVEGTSNPNLYWYRQAAGRGLQLLFYSVGIGQISSEVPQNLSASRPQDRQFILSSKKLLLSDSGFYLCARTSGGYEQFFGPGTRLTVL.

This clone has a single count. This chain links TRBV9 with TRBJ1-6; D is uncertain. CDR1 SGDLS and CDR2 YYNGEE come from the germline V gene. This CDR3 has 12 residues. Trimming stripped 4 bases from V and 6 bases from J, with 5 bases between. As DNA, the CDR3 is TGTGCCAGCAGCCCTCTTAATTCACCCCTCCACTTT. Protein sequence: CASSPLNSPLHF.

This clone appeared once. This rearrangement joins TRBV11-2 to TRBJ2-2; TRBD2 matches at 9 bases. Germline V gene data show CDR1 as SGHAT and CDR2 as FQNNGV. This CDR3 spans 16 amino acids. V trimming: 6 bases; J trimming: 6 bases; junction bases outside the gene matches: 11. CDR3 DNA sequence: TGTGCCAGCAGTTACCGAGCGGGGGGAGAGGCCGGGGAGCTGTTTTTT. Translating gives CASSYRAGGEAGELFF. The complete variable domain, with remaining parts taken from reference TRBV11-2 and TRBJ2-2, reads EAGVAQSPRYKIIEKRQSVAFWCNPISGHATLYWYQQILGQGPKLLIQFQNNGVVDDSQLPKDRFSAERLKGVDSTLKIQPAKLEDSAVYLCASSYRAGGEAGELFFGEGSRLTVL.

The chain joins TRBV6-1 to TRBJ2-3, with 11 bases identical to TRBD2. The V and J ends lost 4 bases and 4 bases, in that order; junction bases with no gene match: 7. This CDR3 comprises 16 residues. Germline V CDR1 and CDR2: MNHNS, SASEGT. CDR3: CASSATSGGGADTQYF. The CDR3 DNA reads TGTGCCAGCAGTGCCACTAGCGGGGGTGGAGCAGATACGCAGTATTTT.

The V gene is TRBV7-2, the J gene TRBJ2-5; TRBD2 aligns across 10 bases. The CDR3 contains 14 residues. J gave up 5 bases and V 7 bases, and 7 bases lay outside the gene matches. Germline CDR1 reads SGHTA; CDR2 reads FQGNSA. The CDR3 coding sequence is TGTGCCAGCACCGATAGCGGGGGGCGGGAGACCCAGTACTTC. Translating gives CASTDSGGRETQYF.

The chain joins TRBV7-6 to TRBJ1-4; D is possibly TRBD1 (5 bases). CDR1 and CDR2 from the germline V gene are SGHVS and FNYEAQ. The CDR3 consists of 16 residues. Deletions cut 1 base from V and 5 bases from J, with 14 bases between. CDR3 DNA sequence: TGTGCCAGCAGCTTAGATTTAGGGAGGGGAAATGAAAAACTGTTTTTT. It yields the protein CASSLDLGRGNEKLFF.

The rearrangement uses TRBV29-1 and TRBJ1-1, with a tentative D call TRBD1 (6 bases). CDR3 length equals 16 residues. Trimming left V 3 bases short and J 5 bases short, with 22 bases between. Germline CDR1 reads SQVTM; CDR2 reads ANQGSEA. CDR3 amino acids: CSVEGRMAGAGTEAFF. The CDR3 DNA reads TGCAGCGTTGAGGGCCGGATGGCGGGGGCTGGGACTGAAGCTTTCTTT.

The chain employs TRBV5-1 and TRBJ2-3, with 15 positions matching TRBD2. Germline CDR1 is SGHRS and CDR2 is YFSETQ. The CDR3 runs 18 residues. Trimming removed 4 bases from V and 0 bases from J; junction bases left unmatched: 6. The CDR3 bases are TGCGCCAGCAGCCCGGGGGGACTAGCGGGGGGAAGCACAGATACGCAGTATTTT. Translating gives CASSPGGLAGGSTDTQYF.